The 7 T cell receptor beta chains listed next were all sequenced from one sample in a study of T cells and Merkel cell carcinoma outcomes. Some clones are missing from TCRdb's copy, which holds only in-frame ones; the method was immunoSEQ multiplex PCR. The sample carries roughly 3,300 clones, 80% to 95% recorded once. The sample comprised tumor tissue from Merkel cell carcinoma. The receptors shown here come from a human donor with Merkel cell carcinoma.

This rearrangement joins TRBV4-2 to TRBJ1-5; D is undetermined. The V and J ends lost 0 bases and 2 bases respectively, with 14 bases between them. The length of the CDR3 is 17 residues. Germline CDR1 and CDR2: LGHNA and YNFKEQ. CDR3 loop: CASSQEARSRGNQPQHF. The CDR3 nucleotides are TGTGCCAGCAGCCAAGAGGCGCGCAGCCGGGGCAATCAGCCCCAGCATTTT.

V and J are TRBV29-1 and TRBJ2-7; D possibly corresponds to TRBD1 (6 bases). The germline V gene encodes CDR1 SQVTM and CDR2 ANQGSEA. Trimming cost V 2 bases and J 2 bases, with 13 bases left between them. The CDR3 runs 14 residues. The CDR3: CSVEQSRGPYEQYF. The CDR3 nucleotides read TGCAGCGTTGAACAGAGCAGGGGACCCTACGAGCAGTACTTC.

This chain connects TRBV5-4 to TRBJ2-5; perhaps TRBD2 as D (6 bases). The CDR3 has 15 residues. Germline loops: CDR1 SGHNT, CDR2 YYREEE (reference sequence). Trimming took off 2 bases at V and 4 bases at J, with 15 bases between the two ends. The DNA for the CDR3 is TGTGCCAGCAGCTTCGCTGACGGAGGGAGAGAGACCCAGTACTTC. This sequence encodes CASSFADGGRETQYF.

The chain carries TRBV29-1 and TRBJ2-7, with TRBD1 identical over 9 bases. V lost 5 bases, J lost 4 bases, and 3 bases stayed unmatched. The CDR3 is made up of 12 amino acids. CDR1 is SQVTM, CDR2 ANQGSEA, per germline. Written as DNA, the CDR3 is TGCAGCGTTCGACAGGGGGAATACGAGCAGTACTTC. Protein sequence: CSVRQGEYEQYF.

The J gene is TRBJ1-2, the V gene TRBV15, with no clear D. The CDR3 totals 13 residues. Germline values: CDR1 LNHNV, CDR2 YYDKDF (reference sequence). The ends were cut back, 4 bases at V and 2 bases at J, with 8 bases in the middle. The DNA for the CDR3 is TGTGCCACCAGCACCCGTACAAACTATGGCTACACCTTC. Protein product: CATSTRTNYGYTF.

V gene TRBV6-6 combines with J gene TRBJ2-1, with D hard to call. In germline, CDR1 is MNHNY, CDR2 SVGAGI (reference sequence). V shed 5 bases and J shed 8 bases, with 10 bases lying between them. CDR3 length: 12 residues. The CDR3 coding sequence is TGTGCCAGCAGTCCAACGAACCATGAGCAGTTCTTC. Its translation is CASSPTNHEQFF.

The genes are TRBV2 and TRBJ2-7; D possibly corresponds to TRBD2 (6 bases). The ends were cut back, 8 bases at V and 5 bases at J, with 16 bases in the middle. Looked up from germline, CDR1 is SNHLY and CDR2 is FYNNEI. The CDR3 length is 13 residues. This chain's CDR3 is CASGPGRDHEQYF. CDR3 nucleotide sequence: TGTGCCAGCGGGCCAGGGCGGGACCACGAGCAGTACTTC.